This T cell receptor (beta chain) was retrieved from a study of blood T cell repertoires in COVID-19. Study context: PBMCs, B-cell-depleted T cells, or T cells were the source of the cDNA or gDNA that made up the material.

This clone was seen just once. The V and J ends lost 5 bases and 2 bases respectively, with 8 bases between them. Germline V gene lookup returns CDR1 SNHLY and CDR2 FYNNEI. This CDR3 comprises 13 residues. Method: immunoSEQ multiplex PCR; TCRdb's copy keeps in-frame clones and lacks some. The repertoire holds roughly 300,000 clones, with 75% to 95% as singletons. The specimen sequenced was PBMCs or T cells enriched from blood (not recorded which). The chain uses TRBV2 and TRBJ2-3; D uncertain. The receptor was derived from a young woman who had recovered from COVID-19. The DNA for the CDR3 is TGTGCCAGCAGTCTCACAAACACAGATACGCAGTATTTT. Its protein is CASSLTNTDTQYF.